This is a list of T cell receptor beta chains from one sample in a study of regulatory T cells in long-lasting Graves disease. TCRdb reprocessed the multiplex PCR reads with MiXCR, giving one entry per CDR3 protein. The table has 450,000 or so distinct CDR3 sequences, less than 25% seen once; the top ten hold about 7.8%. The material sequenced was peripheral blood mononuclear cells (PBMCs), taken when the disease was refractory, from a patient treated with antithyroid drugs. The receptors here all came from a female donor with Graves disease. Both conserved end residues are part of each CDR3. A D gene is named only where the DNA matches it firmly. The size field is filled for only some rows; it gives once, few, many or a size class.

d_call	v_call	clone_size	j_call	cdr3_aa	cdr3_nt
TRBD2	TRBV20-1	NA	TRBJ2-7	CSARVPSGRAAYEQYF	TGCAGTGCTAGAGTTCCTAGCGGGAGGGCTGCCTACGAGCAGTACTTC
TRBD1	TRBV7-8	few	TRBJ2-2	CASSLGAGGTGELFF	TGTGCCAGCAGCTTAGGGGCAGGGGGCACCGGGGAGCTGTTTTTT
NA	TRBV28	many	TRBJ2-7	CASSLRGNPYEQYF	TGTGCCAGCAGTTTACGGGGGAACCCCTACGAGCAGTACTTC
NA	TRBV11-3	NA	TRBJ2-1	CASSSQHPWDEQFF	TGTGCCAGCAGCTCCCAACATCCCTGGGATGAGCAGTTCTTC
TRBD1	TRBV28	many	TRBJ1-1	CASSLVRGLGMNTEAFF	TGTGCCAGCAGTTTAGTCAGGGGGTTGGGTATGAACACTGAAGCTTTCTTT
TRBD1	TRBV27	many	TRBJ2-5	CASSWQGARETQYF	TGTGCCAGCAGTTGGCAGGGGGCTCGGGAGACCCAGTACTTC
NA	TRBV7-3	NA	TRBJ2-7	CASSLIAYEQYF	TGTGCCAGCAGCTTAATTGCCTACGAGCAGTACTTC
NA	TRBV6-1	many	TRBJ1-5	CASSENPFSNQPQHF	TGTGCCAGCAGTGAAAACCCATTTAGCAATCAGCCCCAGCATTTT
NA	TRBV20-1	NA	TRBJ2-5	CSASGKRNYQETQYF	TGCAGTGCCTCAGGGAAGCGGAATTACCAAGAGACCCAGTACTTC
TRBD1	TRBV12-3/TRBV12-4	many	TRBJ2-6	CASSLWQGASGANVLTF	TGTGCCAGCAGCTTGTGGCAGGGGGCCTCTGGGGCCAACGTCCTGACTTTC
NA	TRBV12-3/TRBV12-4	NA	TRBJ2-3	CASSFTGPSTDTQYF	TGTGCCAGCAGTTTTACGGGTCCTAGCACAGATACGCAGTATTTT
NA	TRBV19	NA	TRBJ1-5	CASNQPQHF	TGTGCCAGTAATCAGCCCCAGCATTTT
NA	TRBV7-9	many	TRBJ1-4	CASSLTATNEKLFF	TGTGCCAGCAGCTTAACAGCAACTAATGAAAAACTGTTTTTT
NA	TRBV9	few	TRBJ2-7	CASSPWTVPNEQYF	TGTGCCAGCAGCCCGTGGACAGTACCGAACGAGCAGTACTTC
NA	TRBV6-5	many	TRBJ1-2	CASSSYRNYGYTF	TGTGCCAGCAGTTCCTACAGGAACTATGGCTACACCTTC
NA	TRBV7-9	few	TRBJ1-3	CASSRGDPGNTIYF	TGTGCCAGCAGCCGCGGGGATCCTGGAAACACCATATATTTT
NA	TRBV3-1	many	TRBJ1-2	CASSQDGGYGYTF	TGTGCCAGCAGCCAAGATGGAGGGTATGGCTACACCTTC
TRBD2	TRBV20-1	many	TRBJ2-4	CSAKLAGSRYGNIQYF	TGCAGTGCTAAGCTAGCGGGGAGTAGGTACGGAAACATTCAGTACTTC
TRBD1	TRBV28	many	TRBJ1-5	CASSLWAGTDYSNQPQHF	TGTGCCAGCAGTTTATGGGCCGGGACAGACTATAGCAATCAGCCCCAGCATTTT
TRBD2	TRBV6-2/TRBV6-3	many	TRBJ2-5	CASRQLAGVVETQYF	TGTGCCAGCAGGCAACTAGCGGGAGTTGTGGAGACCCAGTACTTC
TRBD2	TRBV20-1	NA	TRBJ2-7	CSARGLADGAGQYF	TGCAGTGCTAGAGGCCTAGCGGACGGAGCTGGGCAGTACTTC
NA	TRBV19	many	TRBJ1-1	CASSTGRMNEAFF	TGTGCCAGTAGTACCGGTCGGATGAATGAAGCTTTCTTT
TRBD2	TRBV20-1	many	TRBJ2-4	CSAWTSGRVDIQYF	TGCAGTGCTTGGACTAGCGGGAGAGTGGACATTCAGTACTTC
NA	TRBV2	many	TRBJ1-2	CASSFQGGYGYTF	TGTGCCAGCAGTTTTCAGGGAGGCTATGGCTACACCTTC
NA	TRBV5-1	NA	TRBJ1-4	CASSRSRATNEKLFF	TGCGCCAGCAGTCGATCCCGGGCCACTAATGAAAAACTGTTTTTT
NA	TRBV20-1	NA	TRBJ2-7	CSAGTPGYEQYF	TGCAGTGCCGGGACACCGGGCTACGAGCAGTACTTC
NA	TRBV20-1	few	TRBJ2-2	CSGARGAGELFF	TGCAGTGGGGCCAGGGGAGCCGGGGAGCTGTTTTTT
TRBD1	TRBV11-2	NA	TRBJ2-1	CASSLNRPDRALRLNNEQFF	TGTGCCAGCAGCTTAAACCGGCCCGACAGGGCCCTCCGATTGAACAATGAGCAGTTCTTC
TRBD1	TRBV7-9	NA	TRBJ2-7	CASSSRGLDEQYF	TGTGCCAGCAGCTCCAGGGGGCTCGACGAGCAGTACTTC
TRBD2	TRBV18	few	TRBJ2-7	CASSPGGPHEQYF	TGTGCCAGCTCGCCGGGAGGCCCCCACGAGCAGTACTTC
NA	TRBV27	few	TRBJ2-1	CASSFYGAEQFF	TGTGCCAGCAGTTTTTACGGGGCTGAGCAGTTCTTC
TRBD2	TRBV6-1	NA	TRBJ2-1	CASSTPTSGSSNEQFF	TGTGCCAGCAGTACCCCTACTAGCGGGAGTTCCAATGAGCAGTTCTTC
TRBD1	TRBV7-9	NA	TRBJ1-1	CASSRTPGTGGQNTEAFF	TGTGCCAGCAGCCGCACCCCCGGGACAGGGGGCCAGAACACTGAAGCTTTCTTT
NA	TRBV7-7	NA	TRBJ1-1	CASTPLGVTEAFF	TGTGCTAGCACCCCGCTGGGAGTGACTGAAGCTTTCTTT
TRBD2	TRBV19	NA	TRBJ2-5	CASSIIGPGGRETQYF	TGTGCCAGTAGTATAATTGGGCCCGGGGGGAGAGAGACCCAGTACTTC
NA	TRBV13	many	TRBJ2-3	CASSPGSMSTDTQYF	TGTGCCAGCAGCCCCGGGAGTATGAGCACAGATACGCAGTATTTT
TRBD2	TRBV7-2	NA	TRBJ2-1	CASSLYLLADEQFF	TGTGCCAGCAGCCTCTACCTGCTAGCGGATGAGCAGTTCTTC
NA	TRBV27	NA	TRBJ1-5	CASGPGYREYSNQPQHF	TGTGCCAGCGGTCCCGGGTACAGGGAATATAGCAATCAGCCCCAGCATTTT
TRBD2	TRBV7-2	many	TRBJ2-1	CASSVGLAPANEQFF	TGTGCCAGCAGCGTCGGACTAGCGCCCGCCAATGAGCAGTTCTTC
NA	TRBV5-1	NA	TRBJ2-1	CASSPELHHEQFF	TGCGCCAGCAGCCCAGAACTACACCATGAGCAGTTCTTC
NA	TRBV15	NA	TRBJ2-7	CATSRDRTYEQYF	TGTGCCACCAGCAGAGATCGTACCTACGAGCAGTACTTC
NA	TRBV10-3	many	TRBJ2-7	CAIRRGALYEQYF	TGTGCCATCAGGCGCGGAGCCCTCTACGAGCAGTACTTC
NA	TRBV6-1	many	TRBJ1-5	CASSEGPGHQPQHF	TGTGCCAGCAGTGAAGGGCCAGGGCATCAGCCCCAGCATTTT
NA	TRBV14	NA	TRBJ2-7	CASSQDPGLASSYEQYF	TGTGCCAGCAGCCAAGATCCCGGCCTAGCGAGCTCCTACGAGCAGTACTTC
NA	TRBV5-6	many	TRBJ2-7	CASSLGANEQYF	TGTGCCAGCAGCTTAGGTGCAAACGAGCAGTACTTC